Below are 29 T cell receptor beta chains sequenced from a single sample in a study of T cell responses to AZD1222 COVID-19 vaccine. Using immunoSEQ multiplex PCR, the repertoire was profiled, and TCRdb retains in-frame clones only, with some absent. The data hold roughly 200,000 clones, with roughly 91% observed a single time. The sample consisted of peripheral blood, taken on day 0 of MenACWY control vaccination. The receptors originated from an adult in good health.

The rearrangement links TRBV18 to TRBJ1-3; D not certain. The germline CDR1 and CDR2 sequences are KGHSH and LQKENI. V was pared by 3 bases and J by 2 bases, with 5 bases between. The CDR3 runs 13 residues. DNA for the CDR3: TGTGCCAGCTCACCGGAGACTGGAAACACCATATATTTT. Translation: CASSPETGNTIYF.

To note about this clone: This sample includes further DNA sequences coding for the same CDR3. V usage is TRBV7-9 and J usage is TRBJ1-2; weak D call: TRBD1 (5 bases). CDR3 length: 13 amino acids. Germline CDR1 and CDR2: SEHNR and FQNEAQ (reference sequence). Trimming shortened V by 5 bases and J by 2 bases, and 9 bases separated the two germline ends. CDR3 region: CASSRDSNYGYTF. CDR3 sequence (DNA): TGTGCCAGCAGCCGAGACAGCAACTATGGCTACACCTTC.

Here the CDR3 reads CASSLDGQLINYGYTF. CDR3 nucleotides: TGTGCCAGCAGCTTAGACGGGCAGCTCATAAACTATGGCTACACCTTC. The chain couples TRBV7-2 to TRBJ1-2; D uncertain. The CDR3 runs 16 residues. Germline lookup yields CDR1 SGHTA and CDR2 FQGNSA. Trimming took off 1 base at V and 2 bases at J, with 14 bases between the two ends.

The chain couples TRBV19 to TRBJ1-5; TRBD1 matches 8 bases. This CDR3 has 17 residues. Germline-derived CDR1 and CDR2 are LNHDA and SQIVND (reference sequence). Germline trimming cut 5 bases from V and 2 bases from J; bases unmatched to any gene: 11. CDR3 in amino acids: CASSSKQGVLRNQPQHF. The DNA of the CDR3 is TGTGCCAGTAGTTCGAAACAGGGGGTATTGCGCAATCAGCCCCAGCATTTT.

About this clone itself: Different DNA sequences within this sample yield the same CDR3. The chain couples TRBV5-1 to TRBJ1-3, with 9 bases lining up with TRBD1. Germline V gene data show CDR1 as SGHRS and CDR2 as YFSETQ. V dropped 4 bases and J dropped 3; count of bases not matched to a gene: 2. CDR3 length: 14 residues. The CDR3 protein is CASSLGQGGNTIYF. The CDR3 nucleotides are TGCGCCAGCAGCCTGGGACAGGGTGGAAACACCATATATTTT.

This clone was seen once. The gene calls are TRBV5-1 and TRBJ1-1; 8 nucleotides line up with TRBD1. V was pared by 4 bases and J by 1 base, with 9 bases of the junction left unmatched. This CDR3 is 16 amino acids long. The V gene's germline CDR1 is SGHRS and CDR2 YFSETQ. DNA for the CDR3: TGCGCCAGCAGCCCAGTCACCGGGACAGGGAACACTGAAGCTTTCTTT. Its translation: CASSPVTGTGNTEAFF.

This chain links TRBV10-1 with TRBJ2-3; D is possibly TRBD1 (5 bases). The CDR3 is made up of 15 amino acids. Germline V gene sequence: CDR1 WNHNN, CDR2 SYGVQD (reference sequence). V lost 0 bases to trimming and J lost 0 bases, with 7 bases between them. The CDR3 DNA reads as TGCGCCAGCAGTGAGTCCTACAGGAGCACAGATACGCAGTATTTT. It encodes CASSESYRSTDTQYF.

As DNA, the CDR3 is TGCGCCAGCAGCTTGGCCGAGGTCTATGGCTACACCTTC. Translation: CASSLAEVYGYTF. The chain recombines TRBV5-1 with TRBJ1-2; no clear D. The CDR3 loop spans 13 amino acids. Germline V CDR1 and CDR2: SGHRS, YFSETQ. The V and J ends lost 0 bases and 4 bases respectively, with 7 bases between them.

For the CDR3, the DNA is TGTGCCAGCAGCTTAGCATCCACGGTTACTGGGGCCAACGTCCTGACTTTC. The encoded protein is CASSLASTVTGANVLTF. This rearrangement joins TRBV13 to TRBJ2-6; D unclear. Trimming stripped 1 base from V and 2 bases from J, with 12 bases between. There are 17 residues in the CDR3. Germline-derived CDR1 and CDR2 are PRHDT and FYEKMQ (reference sequence).

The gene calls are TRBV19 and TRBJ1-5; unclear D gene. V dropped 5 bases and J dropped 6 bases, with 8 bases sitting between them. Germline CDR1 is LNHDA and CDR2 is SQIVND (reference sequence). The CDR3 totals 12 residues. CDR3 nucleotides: TGTGCCAGTAGTCCCTTGTTTCAGCCCCAGCATTTT. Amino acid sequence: CASSPLFQPQHF.

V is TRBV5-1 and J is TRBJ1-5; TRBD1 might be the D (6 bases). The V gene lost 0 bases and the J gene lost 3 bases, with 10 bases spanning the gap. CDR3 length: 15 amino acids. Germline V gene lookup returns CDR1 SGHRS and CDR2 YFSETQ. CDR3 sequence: CASSLDGQPNQPQHF. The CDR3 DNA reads TGCGCCAGCAGCTTGGATGGACAGCCCAATCAGCCCCAGCATTTT.

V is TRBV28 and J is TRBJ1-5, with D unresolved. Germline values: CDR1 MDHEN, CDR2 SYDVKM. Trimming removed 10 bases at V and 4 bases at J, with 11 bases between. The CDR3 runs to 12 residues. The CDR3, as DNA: TGTGCCACTCGACAAAGTAATCAGCCCCAGCATTTT. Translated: CATRQSNQPQHF. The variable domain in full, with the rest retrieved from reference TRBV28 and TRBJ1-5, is DVKVTQSSRYLVKRTGEKVFLECVQDMDHENMFWYRQDPGLGLRLIYFSYDVKMKEKGDIPEGYSVSREKKERFSLILESASTNQTSMYLCATRQSNQPQHFGDGTRLSIL.

CDR3 nucleotide sequence: TGTGCCAGCAATGGGCCCGCCCCTTATAATTCACCCCTCCACTTT. The encoded protein is CASNGPAPYNSPLHF. This chain connects TRBV2 to TRBJ1-6; D gene unclear. Germline CDR1 SNHLY, CDR2 FYNNEI. V was shortened by 7 bases and J by 4 bases, with 14 bases between the two germline ends. The CDR3 has 15 amino acids. Based on the CDR3 plus reference TRBV2 and TRBJ1-6, the full variable domain is EPEVTQTPSHQVTQMGQEVILRCVPISNHLYFYWYRQILGQKVEFLVSFYNNEISEKSEIFDDQFSVERPDGSNFTLKIRSTKLEDSAMYFCASNGPAPYNSPLHFGNGTRLTVT.

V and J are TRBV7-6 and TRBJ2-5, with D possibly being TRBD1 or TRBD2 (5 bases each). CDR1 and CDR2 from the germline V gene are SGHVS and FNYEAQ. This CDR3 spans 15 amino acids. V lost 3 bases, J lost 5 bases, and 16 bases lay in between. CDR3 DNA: TGTGCCAGCAGCTTGCTTATGGGACCCGACGAGACCCAGTACTTC. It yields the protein CASSLLMGPDETQYF.

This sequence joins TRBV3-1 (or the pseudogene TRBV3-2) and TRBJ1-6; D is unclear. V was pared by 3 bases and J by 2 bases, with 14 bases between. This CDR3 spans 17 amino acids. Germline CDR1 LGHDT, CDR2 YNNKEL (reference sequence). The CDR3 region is CASSQPGEITYNSPLHF. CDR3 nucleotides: TGTGCCAGCAGCCAGCCGGGAGAAATCACCTATAATTCACCCCTCCACTTT.

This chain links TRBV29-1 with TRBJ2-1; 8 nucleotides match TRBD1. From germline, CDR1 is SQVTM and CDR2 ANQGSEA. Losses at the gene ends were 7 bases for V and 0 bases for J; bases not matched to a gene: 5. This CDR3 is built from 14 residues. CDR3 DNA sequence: TGCAGCGCCAGGGACAGGAGCTCCTACAATGAGCAGTTCTTC. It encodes CSARDRSSYNEQFF.

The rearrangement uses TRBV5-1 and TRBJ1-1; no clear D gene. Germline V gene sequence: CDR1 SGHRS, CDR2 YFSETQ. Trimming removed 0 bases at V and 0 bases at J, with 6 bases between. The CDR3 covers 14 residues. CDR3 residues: CASSLEFMNTEAFF. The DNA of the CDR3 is TGCGCCAGCAGCTTGGAATTTATGAACACTGAAGCTTTCTTT.

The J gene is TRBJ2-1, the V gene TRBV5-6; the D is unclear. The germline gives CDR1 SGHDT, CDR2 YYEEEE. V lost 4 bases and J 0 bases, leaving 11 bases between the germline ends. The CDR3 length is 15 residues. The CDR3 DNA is TGTGCCAGCAGCCGAGACGGTCGCTCCTACAATGAGCAGTTCTTC. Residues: CASSRDGRSYNEQFF.

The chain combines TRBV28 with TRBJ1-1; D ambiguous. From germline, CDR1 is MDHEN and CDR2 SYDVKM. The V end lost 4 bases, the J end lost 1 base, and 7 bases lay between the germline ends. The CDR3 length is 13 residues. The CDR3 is CASSSHPNTEAFF. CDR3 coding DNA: TGTGCCAGCAGTTCCCACCCGAACACTGAAGCTTTCTTT.

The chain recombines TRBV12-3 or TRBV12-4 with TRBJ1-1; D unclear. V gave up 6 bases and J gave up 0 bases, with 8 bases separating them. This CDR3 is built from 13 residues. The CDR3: CASRKLVNTEAFF. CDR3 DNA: TGTGCCAGCAGAAAGCTCGTGAACACTGAAGCTTTCTTT.

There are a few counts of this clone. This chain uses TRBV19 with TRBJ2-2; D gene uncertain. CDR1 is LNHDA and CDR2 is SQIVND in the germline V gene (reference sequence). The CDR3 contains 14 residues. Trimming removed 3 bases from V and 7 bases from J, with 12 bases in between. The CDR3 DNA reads TGTGCCAGTAGTATCGGCGGTTCTCTCGGGGAGCTGTTTTTT. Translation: CASSIGGSLGELFF.

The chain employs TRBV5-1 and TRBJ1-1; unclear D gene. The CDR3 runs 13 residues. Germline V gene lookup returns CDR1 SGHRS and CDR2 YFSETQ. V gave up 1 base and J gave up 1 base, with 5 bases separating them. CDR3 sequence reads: CASSLKPNTEAFF. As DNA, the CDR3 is TGCGCCAGCAGCTTGAAACCGAACACTGAAGCTTTCTTT.

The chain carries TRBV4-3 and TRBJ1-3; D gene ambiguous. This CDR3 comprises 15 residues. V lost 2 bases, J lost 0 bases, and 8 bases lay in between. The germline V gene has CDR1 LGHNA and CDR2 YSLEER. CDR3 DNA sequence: TGCGCCAGCAGCCAAAACCCGGCCTCTGGAAACACCATATATTTT. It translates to CASSQNPASGNTIYF.

As DNA, the CDR3 is TGTGCCAGCAGTTACTCCCAGGGGGCCAGCACTGAAGCTTTCTTT. This codes for CASSYSQGASTEAFF. The gene calls are TRBV6-5 and TRBJ1-1, with TRBD1 matching over 8 bases. V shed 0 bases, J shed 4 bases, and the junction held 4 bases outside the gene matches. CDR3 size: 15 residues. Germline V CDR1 and CDR2: MNHEY, SVGAGI.

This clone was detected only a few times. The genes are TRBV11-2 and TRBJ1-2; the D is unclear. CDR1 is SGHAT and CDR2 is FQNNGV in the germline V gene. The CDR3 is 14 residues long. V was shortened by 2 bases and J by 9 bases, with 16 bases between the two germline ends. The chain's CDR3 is CASSLNVRDMRYTF. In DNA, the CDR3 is TGTGCCAGCAGCTTAAATGTTCGGGATATGCGCTACACCTTC.

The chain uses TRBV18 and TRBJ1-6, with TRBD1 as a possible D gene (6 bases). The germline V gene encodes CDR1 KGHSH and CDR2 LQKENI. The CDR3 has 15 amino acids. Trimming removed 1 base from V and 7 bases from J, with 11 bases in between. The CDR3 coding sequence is TGTGCCAGCTCACCACTACAGGGAGAGAATTCACCCCTCCACTTT. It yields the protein CASSPLQGENSPLHF.

This CDR3 reads CASSLASGSFSGNTIYF. The DNA of the CDR3 is TGTGCCAGCAGCTTAGCGTCCGGCAGCTTCTCTGGAAACACCATATATTTT. This sequence joins TRBV7-2 and TRBJ1-3, with D unresolved. The CDR3 extends over 17 amino acids. Between the trimmed V and J ends, which lost 0 bases and 0 bases, there was a span of 12 bases. CDR1 and CDR2 from the germline V gene are SGHTA and FQGNSA.

CDR3 protein: CASSYTANTEAFF. The DNA of the CDR3 is TGTGCCAGCAGCTATACAGCGAACACTGAAGCTTTCTTT. V usage is TRBV3-1 (or the pseudogene TRBV3-2) and J usage is TRBJ1-1; D unclear. The CDR3 loop spans 13 amino acids. V was shortened by 5 bases and J by 1 base, with 8 bases between the two germline ends. Per germline, CDR1 LGHDT and CDR2 YNNKEL (reference sequence).

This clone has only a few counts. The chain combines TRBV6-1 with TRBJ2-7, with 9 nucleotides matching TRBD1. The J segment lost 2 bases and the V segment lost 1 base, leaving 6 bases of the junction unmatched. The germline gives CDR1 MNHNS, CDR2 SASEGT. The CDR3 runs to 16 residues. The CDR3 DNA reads TGTGCCAGCAGTGAAGGACAGGGGGGGAGGACCTACGAGCAGTACTTC. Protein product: CASSEGQGGRTYEQYF.